What follows are 17 T cell receptor beta chains derived from one specimen sequenced in a study of follicular helper T cells after annual influenza vaccination listed by TCRdb under 2017. Libraries were prepared through the immunoSEQ multiplex PCR assay. TCRdb holds this immuneACCESS table with in-frame rearrangements only. Some clones are missing; in checked studies, unresolved V genes explain under half, and the rest has no known cause. Across this sample there are 12,000 or so clones, with around 80% seen only once. Clones ranked in the top ten supply 3.6% of the sample. The sample's time point label is to be understood as: 2015-2016 season, pre-vaccination. The sequencing used CXCR5+ CD38- circulating T follicular helper cells from blood, collected on the day of influenza vaccination. In light of the paper, this sample's cell subset or site label describes: circulating Tfh, non-naive CD4+CXCR5+PD-1+ (ICOS+CD38+ or ICOS-CD38-). These receptors were taken from an adult who received the influenza vaccine.

This chain links TRBV6-1 with TRBJ1-1, with D possibly being TRBD1 (5 bases). The CDR3 has 15 residues. Germline V gene data show CDR1 as MNHNS and CDR2 as SASEGT. Trimming shortened V by 2 bases and J by 9 bases, and 19 bases separated the two germline ends. In DNA form, the CDR3 reads TGTGCCAGCAGTGAACCTGGCGGGACGGAGTCTAAAGCTTTCTTT. It translates to CASSEPGGTESKAFF.

CDR3 loop: CASSTGLAGGLTDTQYF. CDR3 DNA: TGTGCCAGCAGCACCGGACTAGCGGGGGGATTGACAGATACGCAGTATTTT. The V and J genes are TRBV11-2 and TRBJ2-3; 14 bases align to TRBD2. This CDR3 comprises 17 residues. Trimming at V came to 5 bases and at J to 3 bases, leaving 7 bases not matched to a gene. Germline V CDR1 and CDR2: SGHAT, FQNNGV.

J is TRBJ1-1 and V is TRBV18; unclear D gene. V was shortened by 5 bases and J by 2 bases, with 9 bases between the two germline ends. The CDR3 length is 13 residues. CDR1 and CDR2 from the germline V gene are KGHSH and LQKENI. The CDR3 nucleotides are TGTGCCAGCTCAGCACAGTATAACACTGAAGCTTTCTTT. Translated, it gives CASSAQYNTEAFF.

This clone came up once. The chain's CDR3 is CASSPGLAQETQYF. Here the CDR3 DNA reads TGCGCCAGCAGCCCGGGACTAGCCCAAGAGACCCAGTACTTC. The chain links TRBV5-1 to TRBJ2-5; 9 nucleotides match TRBD2. Germline values: CDR1 SGHRS, CDR2 YFSETQ. The CDR3 has 14 residues. With 4 bases clipped from V and 1 base from J, the junction kept 2 bases outside the gene matches.

V usage is TRBV5-1 and J usage is TRBJ2-5; 12 bases map to TRBD1. The V gene end was trimmed by 3 bases and the J gene end by 5 bases; junction bases not matched to a gene: 5. This CDR3 is 15 amino acids long. The V gene's germline CDR1 is SGHRS and CDR2 YFSETQ. CDR3 in amino acids: CASSSGTGGTETQYF. As DNA, the CDR3 is TGCGCCAGCAGCTCCGGGACAGGGGGCACGGAGACCCAGTACTTC.

This clone was found a few times. The chain carries TRBV11-2 and TRBJ2-2; no clear D gene. CDR1 and CDR2 (germline): SGHAT, FQNNGV. Deletions cut 8 bases from V and 0 bases from J, with 13 bases between. The CDR3 is 15 residues long. The CDR3 is CASVGRRANTGELFF. In nucleotides, the CDR3 is TGTGCCAGCGTAGGACGCCGCGCGAACACCGGGGAGCTGTTTTTT.

V and J are TRBV5-6 and TRBJ2-1; no firm D call. Trimming cost V 2 bases and J 3 bases, with 9 bases left between them. The CDR3 totals 14 residues. Per the germline V gene, CDR1 is SGHDT and CDR2 is YYEEEE. CDR3 coding DNA: TGTGCCAGCAGCTTCCGGGCCAACTACAATGAGCAGTTCTTC. Amino acid sequence: CASSFRANYNEQFF.

The chain recombines TRBV15 with TRBJ1-4; D is unclear. The CDR3 is 13 amino acids. From germline, CDR1 is LNHNV and CDR2 YYDKDF (reference sequence). V gave up 0 bases and J gave up 5 bases, with 4 bases separating them. The CDR3 DNA follows: TGTGCCACCAGCAGAGATAGAAATGAAAAACTGTTTTTT. This encodes CATSRDRNEKLFF.

The V gene is TRBV11-1, the J gene TRBJ2-3, with a possible D match to TRBD1 (6 bases). V dropped 8 bases and J dropped 0 bases, with 6 bases sitting between them. The V gene's germline CDR1 is SGHAT and CDR2 FQDESV (reference sequence). This CDR3 has 12 residues. CDR3 coding DNA: TGTGCCAGCGGACAGAGCACAGATACGCAGTATTTT. Protein: CASGQSTDTQYF. The full variable domain, with the rest looked up from reference TRBV11-1 and TRBJ2-3, is EAEVAQSPRYKITEKSQAVAFWCDPISGHATLYWYRQILGQGPELLVQFQDESVVDDSQLPKDRFSAERLKGVDSTLKIQPAELGDSAMYLCASGQSTDTQYFGPGTRLTVL.

The chain couples TRBV29-1 to TRBJ2-1, with 8 bases that match TRBD2. This CDR3 has 17 amino acids. Trimming took 4 bases from V and 8 from J; bases not matched to a gene: 19. The germline CDR1 and CDR2 sequences are SQVTM and ANQGSEA. The CDR3 is CSVVRVGGAPADHEQFF. The CDR3 DNA reads as TGCAGCGTTGTCCGGGTCGGGGGGGCTCCCGCAGATCATGAGCAGTTCTTC.

In this sample, this clone turned up once. The chain is built from TRBV5-1 and TRBJ2-3; 7 bases line up with TRBD1. From germline, CDR1 is SGHRS and CDR2 YFSETQ. The V and J ends lost 4 bases and 0 bases, in that order; junction bases with no gene match: 11. The CDR3 runs 17 residues. In nucleotides, the CDR3 is TGCGCCAGCAGCAGGACCCCGGGACAGCGTAGCACAGATACGCAGTATTTT. Translated: CASSRTPGQRSTDTQYF. The complete variable domain, with remaining parts taken from reference TRBV5-1 and TRBJ2-3, reads KAGVTQTPRYLIKTRGQQVTLSCSPISGHRSVSWYQQTPGQGLQFLFEYFSETQRNKGNFPGRFSGRQFSNSRSEMNVSTLELGDSALYLCASSRTPGQRSTDTQYFGPGTRLTVL.

This chain uses TRBV6-5 with TRBJ1-1; D possibly corresponds to TRBD1 (5 bases). This CDR3 contains 16 residues. Trimming left V 3 bases short and J 0 bases short, with 14 bases between. CDR1 MNHEY and CDR2 SVGAGI come from the germline V gene. The CDR3 loop reads CASSYLGTGMNTEAFF. In DNA form, the CDR3 reads TGTGCCAGCAGTTATTTGGGGACGGGGATGAACACTGAAGCTTTCTTT.

The chain links TRBV29-1 to TRBJ2-1; 7 nucleotides align to TRBD2. The CDR3 has 16 amino acids. V gave up 3 bases and J gave up 1 base; unmatched junction bases: 9. Germline CDR1 SQVTM, CDR2 ANQGSEA. CDR3 in amino acids: CSVESLGGGSYNEQFF. In DNA form, the CDR3 reads TGCAGCGTTGAGTCATTAGGCGGGGGTTCCTACAATGAGCAGTTCTTC.

This clone was recorded only once. This chain connects TRBV9 to TRBJ2-1; D not resolved. V was trimmed by 3 bases and J by 4 bases, leaving 14 bases between them. Germline V CDR1 and CDR2: SGDLS, YYNGEE. The CDR3 extends over 15 amino acids. The CDR3 is CASSEGSGQYNEQFF. CDR3 bases: TGTGCCAGCAGCGAGGGTTCAGGCCAGTACAATGAGCAGTTCTTC.

This chain joins TRBV2 and TRBJ2-1, with TRBD1 matching 9 bases. The CDR3 is made up of 12 amino acids. Germline CDR1 is SNHLY and CDR2 is FYNNEI. V dropped 6 bases and J dropped 6; count of bases not matched to a gene: 0. The CDR3 region is CASRDRGNEQFF. The CDR3 nucleotides are TGTGCCAGCAGGGACAGGGGCAATGAGCAGTTCTTC.

This clone was detected once. The genes are TRBV5-6 and TRBJ2-5, with D possibly matching TRBD2 (6 bases). This CDR3 has 14 residues. The V and J ends lost 1 base and 3 bases respectively, with 10 bases between them. Germline CDR1 and CDR2: SGHDT and YYEEEE. In DNA form, the CDR3 reads TGTGCCAGCAGCTTGACCGGGAGTGAAGAGACCCAGTACTTC. The encoded protein is CASSLTGSEETQYF.

CDR3 nucleotide sequence: TGTGCCAGCAGTTGGACGGACCTCGGGGAGCAGTACTTC. Its protein product is CASSWTDLGEQYF. The V call is TRBV11-2, the J call TRBJ2-7; D not resolved. This CDR3 comprises 13 residues. Germline-derived CDR1 and CDR2 are SGHAT and FQNNGV. Trimming removed 6 bases at V and 7 bases at J, with 16 bases between.